This entry concerns a single T cell receptor (beta chain). As yet, its antigen is unknown. The method was immunoSEQ multiplex PCR; TCRdb's version includes in-frame clones alone and lacks a portion of them. This sample has 45,000 to 60,000 clones, with over 65% found just once. The TCR-sequenced patients were a few responders to pembrolizumab. This CDR3 comprises 15 residues. The trim removed 6 bases at V and 1 base at J, leaving 6 bases unmatched. Germline lookup yields CDR1 SGHRS and CDR2 YFSETQ. The data were taken from a study of PD-1 blockade in mismatch repair-deficient tumors. Study-level information: Patients had approximately 11 mismatch repair-deficient cancer types and were previously treated and progressing.

Study outcomes and limitations: Tumor-resident clones, often undetectable pretreatment in blood, expanded then contracted after pembrolizumab.

Here the sequenced sample was peripheral blood, taken 4 weeks after starting pembrolizumab. The TCR comes from an adult with mismatch repair-deficient cancer. V and J are TRBV5-1 and TRBJ2-3; the match to TRBD2 covers 9 bases. The DNA of the CDR3 is TGCGCCAGCACCCTTAGCGGGGGCGGCACAGATACGCAGTATTTT. It is translated as CASTLSGGGTDTQYF.